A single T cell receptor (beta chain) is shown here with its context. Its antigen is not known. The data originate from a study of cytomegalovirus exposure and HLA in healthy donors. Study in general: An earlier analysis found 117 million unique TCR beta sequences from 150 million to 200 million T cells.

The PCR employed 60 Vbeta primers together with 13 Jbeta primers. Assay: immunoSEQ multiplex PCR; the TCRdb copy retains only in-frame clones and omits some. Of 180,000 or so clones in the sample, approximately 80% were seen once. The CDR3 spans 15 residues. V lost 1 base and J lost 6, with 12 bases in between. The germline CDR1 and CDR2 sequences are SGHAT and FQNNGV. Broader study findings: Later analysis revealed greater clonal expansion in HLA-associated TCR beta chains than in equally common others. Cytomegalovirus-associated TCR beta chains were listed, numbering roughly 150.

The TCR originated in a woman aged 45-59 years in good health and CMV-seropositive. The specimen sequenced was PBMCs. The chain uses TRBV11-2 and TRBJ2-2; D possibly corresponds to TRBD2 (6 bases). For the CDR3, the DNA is TGTGCCAGCAGCTTAGGACTAGTGGGCGCCGGGGAGCTGTTTTTT. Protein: CASSLGLVGAGELFF.